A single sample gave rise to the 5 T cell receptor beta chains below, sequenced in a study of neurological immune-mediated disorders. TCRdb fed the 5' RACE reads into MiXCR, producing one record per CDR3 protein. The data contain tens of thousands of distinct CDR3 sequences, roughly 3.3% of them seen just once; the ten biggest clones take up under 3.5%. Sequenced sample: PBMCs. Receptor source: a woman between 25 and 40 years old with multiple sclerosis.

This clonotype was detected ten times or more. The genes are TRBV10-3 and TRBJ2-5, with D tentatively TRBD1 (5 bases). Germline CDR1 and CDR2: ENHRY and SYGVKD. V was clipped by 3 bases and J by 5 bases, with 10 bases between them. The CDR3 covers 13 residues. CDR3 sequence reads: CAISDRGPETQYF. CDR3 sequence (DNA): TGTGCCATCAGTGATAGGGGTCCCGAGACCCAGTACTTC.

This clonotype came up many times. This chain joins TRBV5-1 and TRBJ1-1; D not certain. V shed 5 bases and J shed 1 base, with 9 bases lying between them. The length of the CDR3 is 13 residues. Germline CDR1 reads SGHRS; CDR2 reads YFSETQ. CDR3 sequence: CASSFERNTEAFF. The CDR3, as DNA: TGCGCCAGCAGTTTCGAGAGGAACACTGAAGCTTTCTTT.

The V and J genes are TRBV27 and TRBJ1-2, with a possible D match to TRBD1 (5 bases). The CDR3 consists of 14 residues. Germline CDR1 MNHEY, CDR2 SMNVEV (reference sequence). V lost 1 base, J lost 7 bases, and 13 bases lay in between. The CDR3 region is CASSLWRGGSGYTF. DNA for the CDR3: TGTGCCAGCAGTTTATGGCGGGGCGGGAGTGGCTACACCTTC.

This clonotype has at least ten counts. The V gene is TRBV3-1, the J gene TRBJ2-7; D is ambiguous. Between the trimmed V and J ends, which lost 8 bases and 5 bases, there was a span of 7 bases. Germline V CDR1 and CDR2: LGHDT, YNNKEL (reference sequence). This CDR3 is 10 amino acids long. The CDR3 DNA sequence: TGTGCCAGCGGACGGAACGAGCAGTACTTC. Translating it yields CASGRNEQYF.

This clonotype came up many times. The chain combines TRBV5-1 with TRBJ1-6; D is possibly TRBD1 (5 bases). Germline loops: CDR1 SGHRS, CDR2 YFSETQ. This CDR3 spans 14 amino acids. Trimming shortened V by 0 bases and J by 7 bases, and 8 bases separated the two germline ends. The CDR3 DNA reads TGCGCCAGCAGCTTGGGACAGCCGAATTCACCCCTCCACTTT. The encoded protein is CASSLGQPNSPLHF.